Described below is a single T cell receptor (beta chain) sequence and its context. Using immunoSEQ multiplex PCR, the repertoire was profiled, and TCRdb retains in-frame clones only, with some absent. The sample lists 150,000 to 200,000 clones; approximately 80% were seen once. Symptom resolution, clearance, or two negative PCRs marked the recovered donors of Cohort 3. Germline CDR1 and CDR2: MNHNY and SVGAGI (reference sequence). With 4 bases removed from V and 0 bases from J, the gap between germline ends came to 15 bases. This CDR3 is built from 16 residues. The sample originates from a study of blood T cell repertoires in COVID-19.

Sequenced input: PBMCs or T cells enriched from blood (not recorded which). The sequence came from a middle-aged man who had recovered from COVID-19. The V call is TRBV6-6, the J call TRBJ2-5; D perhaps matches TRBD1 (6 bases). CDR3 region: CASSSGIGGYQETQYF. In nucleotides, the CDR3 is TGTGCCAGCAGTTCGGGGATAGGGGGTTACCAAGAGACCCAGTACTTC.